This is a list of T cell receptor beta chains from one sample in a study of blood T cell repertoires in COVID-19. The protocol was immunoSEQ multiplex PCR, while the TCRdb copy is restricted to in-frame clones and leaves out a portion. The sample yields some 150,000 clones, roughly 88% seen once. The sample was peripheral blood. All receptors derive from a woman in her fifties or sixties with acute or convalescent COVID-19. Each CDR3 is given with its conserved first and last residue. The D gene is left open where the match is weak. Clone size is not always given. Where it is, it says once, few, many or a class for expanded clones.

clone_size	d_call	v_call	j_call	cdr3_aa	cdr3_nt
-	-	TRBV18	TRBJ1-1	CASSQGENTEAFF	TGTGCCAGCTCACAGGGAGAGAACACTGAAGCTTTCTTT
-	TRBD1	TRBV5-1	TRBJ1-5	CASREGADQPQHF	TGCGCCAGCAGAGAGGGGGCGGATCAGCCCCAGCATTTT
few	-	TRBV7-6	TRBJ2-6	CASSPTGYSGANVLTF	TGTGCCAGCAGCCCCACGGGGTACTCTGGGGCCAACGTCCTGACTTTC
-	-	TRBV6-6	TRBJ2-5	CASSRGYGDETQYF	TGTGCCAGCAGCCGGGGGTACGGGGACGAGACCCAGTACTTC
-	TRBD1	TRBV7-2	TRBJ1-3	CASSLTPRGPGSGNTIYF	TGTGCCAGCAGCTTGACCCCCAGGGGGCCGGGTTCTGGAAACACCATATATTTT
-	-	TRBV27	TRBJ2-7	CASSLSGGYEQYF	TGTGCCAGCAGTTTATCGGGGGGTTACGAGCAGTACTTC
once	-	TRBV28	TRBJ2-1	CGATVSGGSYNEQFF	TGTGGGGCCACAGTCTCCGGGGGATCCTACAATGAGCAGTTCTTC
-	-	TRBV7-8	TRBJ2-5	CASSLGLRGAFKETQYF	TGTGCCAGCAGCTTAGGGCTTCGGGGGGCATTTAAGGAGACCCAGTACTTC
-	-	TRBV2	TRBJ2-7	CASSESLPSEAYEQYF	TGTGCCAGCAGTGAAAGTTTGCCTAGCGAGGCCTACGAGCAGTACTTC
-	-	TRBV6-5	TRBJ1-3	CASSPRGNSGNTIYF	TGTGCCAGCAGCCCCAGGGGAAACTCTGGAAACACCATATATTTT
-	-	TRBV27	TRBJ1-4	CASSLLRDPGGEKLFF	TGTGCCAGCAGTTTATTAAGGGATCCGGGAGGTGAAAAACTGTTTTTT
-	TRBD1	TRBV6-5	TRBJ1-5	CASSLYRGGNQPQHF	TGTGCCAGCAGTTTATACAGGGGAGGCAATCAGCCCCAGCATTTT
once	TRBD1	TRBV5-1	TRBJ1-5	CASSLEGQINQPQHF	TGCGCCAGCAGCTTGGAGGGACAGATCAATCAGCCCCAGCATTTT
-	-	TRBV6-5	TRBJ2-7	CASTPSQGWETEQYF	TGTGCCAGCACCCCTTCCCAGGGTTGGGAAACCGAGCAGTACTTC
-	-	TRBV5-1	TRBJ2-3	CASSLTEFSTDTQYF	TGCGCCAGCAGCTTGACAGAGTTTAGCACAGATACGCAGTATTTT
-	-	TRBV25-1	TRBJ1-2	CASSPQTGVHDGYTF	TGTGCCAGCAGTCCTCAGACAGGTGTTCATGATGGCTACACCTTC
-	-	TRBV6-1	TRBJ1-1	CASSELPGRTAEAFF	TGTGCCAGCAGTGAATTACCAGGGCGGACGGCTGAAGCTTTCTTT
-	-	TRBV12-3/TRBV12-4	TRBJ2-3	CASSRSDTQYF	TGTGCCAGCAGCCGGTCAGATACGCAGTATTTT
-	-	TRBV7-2	TRBJ1-6	CASSFTGGNRDSPLHF	TGTGCCAGCAGCTTCACCGGGGGTAATCGGGATTCACCCCTCCACTTT
-	TRBD2	TRBV20-1	TRBJ2-7	CSASSPLAGAEEQYF	TGCAGTGCTAGTTCCCCACTAGCGGGGGCTGAAGAGCAGTACTTC
few	TRBD1	TRBV19	TRBJ2-1	CASSISTGGGNEQFF	TGTGCCAGTAGTATTAGCACAGGGGGCGGGAATGAGCAGTTCTTC
many	-	TRBV3-1/TRBV3-2	TRBJ2-2	CASSQGFYQRNTGELFF	TGTGCCAGCAGCCAAGGTTTTTACCAGCGGAACACCGGGGAGCTGTTTTTT
once	-	TRBV5-1	TRBJ2-5	CASSLDGINQETQYF	TGCGCCAGCAGCTTGGACGGTATTAACCAAGAGACCCAGTACTTC
few	TRBD1	TRBV2	TRBJ1-4	CASRDRESLGEKLFF	TGTGCCAGCAGGGACAGGGAATCGTTAGGAGAAAAACTGTTTTTT
-	TRBD2	TRBV11-3	TRBJ2-1	CASSLGRANNEQFF	TGTGCCAGCAGCTTGGGGAGGGCCAACAATGAGCAGTTCTTC
-	TRBD1	TRBV18	TRBJ1-4	CASSPGTGGEEKLFF	TGTGCCAGCTCACCTGGGACAGGGGGCGAGGAAAAACTGTTTTTT
-	-	TRBV6-1	TRBJ1-5	CASSEALQFSNQPQHF	TGTGCCAGCAGTGAAGCGCTACAGTTTAGCAATCAGCCCCAGCATTTT
-	-	TRBV7-6	TRBJ2-3	CASSPGYDAVGTQYF	TGTGCCAGCAGCCCGGGGTATGATGCGGTGGGGACGCAGTATTTT
-	-	TRBV27	TRBJ1-6	CASQYSPTGLGSPLHF	TGTGCCAGCCAATACTCCCCGACAGGATTGGGTTCACCCCTCCACTTT
-	-	TRBV7-9	TRBJ1-2	CASSGQLQLGGRYYGYTF	TGTGCCAGCAGCGGTCAACTTCAGTTGGGGGGGCGATACTATGGCTACACCTTC
-	-	TRBV7-2	TRBJ1-1	CASSSLLGRGTEAFF	TGTGCCAGCAGCTCATTACTAGGACGGGGCACTGAAGCTTTCTTT
-	-	TRBV12-3/TRBV12-4	TRBJ1-5	CASSKDRETPQHF	TGTGCCAGCAGTAAGGACAGAGAGACTCCCCAGCATTTT
-	TRBD1	TRBV18	TRBJ2-3	CASSLKQGATTDTQYF	TGTGCCAGCTCACTTAAACAGGGGGCGACCACAGATACGCAGTATTTT
-	-	TRBV11-2	TRBJ2-7	CASSLYGGSEYEQYF	TGTGCCAGCAGCTTATACGGAGGGTCTGAGTACGAGCAGTACTTC
once	-	TRBV19	TRBJ1-4	CASSIELHNEKLFF	TGTGCCAGTAGTATAGAACTCCATAATGAAAAACTGTTTTTT
-	-	TRBV4-3	TRBJ2-7	CASSQRVRDVAEQYF	TGCGCCAGCAGCCAACGGGTCAGGGATGTTGCCGAGCAGTACTTC
-	TRBD1	TRBV6-1	TRBJ1-1	CASSEAQGVYTEAFF	TGTGCCAGCAGTGAAGCGCAGGGGGTTTACACTGAAGCTTTCTTT
-	-	TRBV5-1	TRBJ2-5	CASSLAIRQETQYF	TGCGCCAGCAGCTTGGCCATCAGACAAGAGACCCAGTACTTC
-	TRBD1	TRBV30	TRBJ1-1	CAWNTNGQGSTEAFF	TGTGCCTGGAATACTAACGGACAGGGGAGCACTGAAGCTTTCTTT
-	-	TRBV29-1	TRBJ1-2	CSVSVGGDYGYTF	TGCAGCGTTTCGGTGGGAGGGGACTATGGCTACACCTTC
-	TRBD1	TRBV2	TRBJ2-1	CATSPSRTGNEQFF	TGTGCCACGTCCCCATCCCGGACAGGGAATGAGCAGTTCTTC
once	TRBD1	TRBV7-2	TRBJ1-5	CASSPARGLGNQPQHF	TGTGCCAGCAGCCCCGCCAGGGGGCTGGGCAATCAGCCCCAGCATTTT